Presented here are 23 T cell receptor beta chains from one specimen sequenced in a study of blood T cell repertoires in COVID-19. Generated by immunoSEQ multiplex PCR, the TCRdb table keeps only in-frame clones and is missing some. The sample lists about 310,000 clones, 75% to 90% seen once, with roughly a tenth in the top ten. The sequenced sample consisted of PBMCs or T cells enriched from blood (not recorded which). The receptors shown here come from a woman aged 40 to 49 who had recovered from COVID-19.

The DNA of the CDR3 is TGCAGCGTTGAGACACAGGGTGCGCTCACTGAAGCTTTCTTT. Its protein product is CSVETQGALTEAFF. The rearrangement uses TRBV29-1 and TRBJ1-1, with a tentative D call TRBD1 (6 bases). V shed 3 bases and J shed 4 bases, with 15 bases lying between them. Germline values: CDR1 SQVTM, CDR2 ANQGSEA. The CDR3 consists of 14 residues.

This chain uses TRBV3-1 (or the pseudogene TRBV3-2) with TRBJ2-2; 14 bases are shared with TRBD2. Trimming took 4 bases from V and 6 from J; bases not matched to a gene: 1. Germline CDR1 and CDR2: LGHDT and YNNKEL (reference sequence). The CDR3 loop spans 15 amino acids. DNA of the CDR3: TGTGCCAGCAGCCGGGGACTAGCGGGAGCCGGGGAGCTGTTTTTT. This translates into CASSRGLAGAGELFF.

The rearrangement uses TRBV6-2 or TRBV6-3 and TRBJ1-5, with D perhaps TRBD1 (5 bases). From germline, CDR1 is MNHEY and CDR2 SVGEGT. The CDR3 covers 15 residues. Deletions cut 2 bases from V and 4 bases from J, with 12 bases between. The CDR3 loop reads CASSYGGGSNQPQHF. In DNA, the CDR3 is TGTGCCAGCAGTTACGGGGGGGGATCGAATCAGCCCCAGCATTTT.

The gene calls are TRBV4-2 and TRBJ2-7; 12 nucleotides agree with TRBD1. The ends lost 3 bases at V and 9 bases at J; junction bases unmatched: 6. Germline assignment: CDR1 LGHNA and CDR2 YNFKEQ. The CDR3 runs 14 residues. The DNA for the CDR3 is TGTGCCAGCAGCCAGGGGACAGGGGGCGAGGTGCAGTACTTC. This translates into CASSQGTGGEVQYF.

This sequence joins TRBV28 and TRBJ1-1; 8 nucleotides agree with TRBD1. After removal of 10 bases from V and 0 bases from J, the junction contained 4 bases not matched to a gene. The CDR3 covers 13 residues. CDR1 is MDHEN, CDR2 SYDVKM, per germline. This chain's CDR3 is CATSDRVNTEAFF. The CDR3 coding sequence is TGTGCCACCTCGGACAGGGTGAACACTGAAGCTTTCTTT.

The gene calls are TRBV29-1 and TRBJ2-3; 9 bases match TRBD2. There are 15 residues in the CDR3. In germline, CDR1 is SQVTM, CDR2 ANQGSEA. Unmatched junction bases numbered 9, after V lost 6 bases and J lost 2 bases. The CDR3, as DNA: TGCAGCGTCGCGGGGGGGGTGTTCTCCACAGATACGCAGTATTTT. Translated, it gives CSVAGGVFSTDTQYF.

This rearrangement joins TRBV7-6 to TRBJ2-7, with D maybe TRBD1 (5 bases). CDR3 size: 15 residues. Germline V gene data show CDR1 as SGHVS and CDR2 as FNYEAQ. Trimming pared 2 bases from V and 6 bases from J, leaving 17 bases between. CDR3 sequence: CASSLQPGPGPEQYF. In nucleotides, the CDR3 is TGTGCCAGCAGCTTACAGCCAGGGCCAGGCCCCGAGCAGTACTTC.

The chain couples TRBV24-1 to TRBJ2-3; TRBD2 aligns across 8 bases. Germline CDR1 KGHDR, CDR2 SFDVKD. V shed 4 bases and J 7 bases; nucleotides not matched to a gene: 12. This CDR3 spans 16 amino acids. In DNA form, the CDR3 reads TGTGCCACCAGTGACCCCGGGACTAGTGAATCGTATACGCAGTATTTT. Protein: CATSDPGTSESYTQYF.

J is TRBJ1-3 and V is TRBV29-1; 8 nucleotides align to TRBD1. The germline V gene has CDR1 SQVTM and CDR2 ANQGSEA. The junction had 5 bases not matched to a gene; V was cut back by 6 bases and J by 4 bases. The CDR3 is 13 amino acids. The DNA for the CDR3 is TGCAGCGTCCGCACAGGGGGAGGAAACACCATATATTTT. Translated: CSVRTGGGNTIYF.

The V and J genes are TRBV19 and TRBJ2-3, with 9 nucleotides matching TRBD2. V shed 6 bases and J 4 bases; nucleotides not matched to a gene: 5. Germline-derived CDR1 and CDR2 are LNHDA and SQIVND (reference sequence). The CDR3 runs to 14 residues. The chain's CDR3 is CASSPAGGPDTQYF. DNA of the CDR3: TGTGCCAGTAGCCCAGCGGGGGGTCCAGATACGCAGTATTTT.

The chain couples TRBV7-3 to TRBJ2-1, with TRBD2 matching 7 bases. The CDR3 sequence is 15 residues long. The V gene's germline CDR1 is SGHTA and CDR2 FQGTGA. Trimming cost V 5 bases and J 4 bases; bases outside gene matches: 8. The DNA for the CDR3 is TGTGCCAGCAGCCTTTCTAGCGGAACTTACAATGAGCAGTTCTTC. Protein sequence: CASSLSSGTYNEQFF. Looking up the rest from reference TRBV7-3 and TRBJ2-1 gives the full variable domain: GAGVSQTPSNKVTEKGKYVELRCDPISGHTALYWYRQSLGQGPEFLIYFQGTGAADDSGLPNDRFFAVRPEGSVSTLKIQRTERGDSAVYLCASSLSSGTYNEQFFGPGTRLTVL.

The chain combines TRBV11-3 with TRBJ2-3; D unclear. The CDR3 extends over 14 amino acids. CDR1 is SGHNT, CDR2 YENEEA, per germline. V dropped 5 bases and J dropped 3 bases, with 12 bases sitting between them. The CDR3 spells CASSPDLYTDTQYF. The CDR3 region has the DNA TGTGCCAGCAGCCCCGATCTATATACAGATACGCAGTATTTT.

This chain uses TRBV28 with TRBJ2-5; no definite D call. The J call may be mistaken, given a closer DNA end match to TRBJ2-7. This CDR3 spans 11 amino acids. Germline values: CDR1 MDHEN, CDR2 SYDVKM. The CDR3: CASSNSYEQYF. CDR3 coding DNA: TGTGCCAGCAGTAACTCCTACGAGCAGTACTTC.

The chain recombines TRBV3-1 (or the pseudogene TRBV3-2) with TRBJ2-7; 7 bases are shared with TRBD1. With 4 bases clipped from V and 4 bases from J, the junction kept 7 bases outside the gene matches. Per the germline V gene, CDR1 is LGHDT and CDR2 is YNNKEL (reference sequence). The CDR3 runs to 14 residues. The CDR3 DNA follows: TGTGCCAGCAGCCCGACAGGGCTAGAGTACGAGCAGTACTTC. Amino acid sequence: CASSPTGLEYEQYF.

V and J are TRBV6-5 and TRBJ1-2; 9 nucleotides match TRBD1. Germline values: CDR1 MNHEY, CDR2 SVGAGI. The CDR3 extends over 15 amino acids. V shed 6 bases, J shed 5 bases, and the junction held 10 bases outside the gene matches. The CDR3 loop is CASSDVDRGGYGYTF. The CDR3 nucleotides read TGTGCCAGCAGCGATGTGGACAGGGGCGGATATGGCTACACCTTC.

Written as DNA, the CDR3 is TGTGCCAGCAGCCAAGGACTAGCGGGAGACACCGGGGAGCTGTTTTTT. It translates to CASSQGLAGDTGELFF. The chain is built from TRBV3-1 (or the pseudogene TRBV3-2) and TRBJ2-2; 12 nucleotides align to TRBD2. Germline V CDR1 and CDR2: LGHDT, YNNKEL (reference sequence). J was trimmed by 3 bases and V by 1 base; bases with no gene match: 0. The CDR3 extends over 16 amino acids.

V usage is TRBV7-9 and J usage is TRBJ2-5; D perhaps matches TRBD1 (5 bases). Germline lookup yields CDR1 SEHNR and CDR2 FQNEAQ (reference sequence). There are 14 residues in the CDR3. The ends were cut back, 3 bases at V and 5 bases at J, with 13 bases in the middle. The CDR3 is CASSLDTRGETQYF. The DNA for the CDR3 is TGTGCCAGCAGCTTGGACACCCGTGGGGAGACCCAGTACTTC.

This chain links TRBV11-2 with TRBJ2-7; 10 bases align to TRBD1. Trimming cost V 0 bases and J 4 bases; bases outside gene matches: 6. This CDR3 is 16 amino acids long. The V gene's germline CDR1 is SGHAT and CDR2 FQNNGV. The CDR3 protein is CASSLDRDRGRYEQYF. The CDR3 coding sequence is TGTGCCAGCAGCTTAGACCGGGACAGGGGAAGGTACGAGCAGTACTTC.

V gene TRBV2 combines with J gene TRBJ1-1, with 8 bases lining up with TRBD1. The CDR3 is made up of 14 amino acids. Germline V gene lookup returns CDR1 SNHLY and CDR2 FYNNEI. V shed 6 bases and J 4 bases; nucleotides not matched to a gene: 7. The CDR3 nucleotides read TGTGCCAGCAGAGGACAGGGCCTGGGCACTGAAGCTTTCTTT. It encodes CASRGQGLGTEAFF.

This chain connects TRBV6-5 to TRBJ2-7; D is unclear. CDR3 length: 13 residues. Germline loops: CDR1 MNHEY, CDR2 SVGAGI. V lost 6 bases, J lost 0 bases, and 9 bases lay in between. The CDR3 protein is CASRWQSSYEQYF. The CDR3 DNA reads TGTGCCAGCAGGTGGCAGTCCTCCTACGAGCAGTACTTC.

The chain combines TRBV4-1 with TRBJ1-4, with TRBD1 matching over 12 bases. Losses at the gene ends were 3 bases for V and 0 bases for J; bases not matched to a gene: 5. This CDR3 comprises 18 residues. Germline V gene sequence: CDR1 MGHRA, CDR2 YSYEKL. The CDR3 nucleotides read TGCGCCAGCAGCCACCGGGACAGGGGGCGCGCAACTAATGAAAAACTGTTTTTT. It translates to CASSHRDRGRATNEKLFF.

This clone was counted once. V usage is TRBV7-2 and J usage is TRBJ1-3, with D maybe TRBD1 (5 bases). The length of the CDR3 is 18 residues. The V end lost 5 bases, the J end lost 4 bases, and 24 bases lay between the germline ends. Germline CDR1 reads SGHTA; CDR2 reads FQGNSA. CDR3: CASSLETVWGIAGNTIYF. CDR3 DNA: TGTGCCAGCAGCCTAGAAACGGTCTGGGGCATCGCGGGAAACACCATATATTTT.

The rearrangement links TRBV2 to TRBJ2-7, with 11 bases identical to TRBD2. The CDR3 runs to 16 residues. Germline loops: CDR1 SNHLY, CDR2 FYNNEI. The V and J ends lost 7 bases and 6 bases, in that order; junction bases with no gene match: 14. The CDR3 region is CASTGLAGGPTGEQYF. DNA of the CDR3: TGTGCCAGCACAGGGCTAGCGGGGGGTCCGACGGGCGAGCAGTACTTC. Supplemented by reference TRBV2 and TRBJ2-7, the full variable domain reads EPEVTQTPSHQVTQMGQEVILRCVPISNHLYFYWYRQILGQKVEFLVSFYNNEISEKSEIFDDQFSVERPDGSNFTLKIRSTKLEDSAMYFCASTGLAGGPTGEQYFGPGTRLTVT.